What follows are 26 T cell receptor beta chains derived from one specimen sequenced in a study of cytomegalovirus exposure and HLA in healthy donors. The primer mix had 60 Vbeta and 13 Jbeta primers. Clones were read by immunoSEQ multiplex PCR, and TCRdb kept only the in-frame ones, dropping some. In the table there are 150,000 to 250,000 clones, 79% of which are singletons. The sample consisted of PBMCs. The receptor set was obtained from a woman aged 30 to 39 in good health and CMV-seropositive.

The CDR3 sequence: CASSLGDRDEQFF. CDR3 sequence (DNA): TGTGCCAGCAGCTTAGGGGACAGGGATGAGCAGTTCTTC. The rearrangement links TRBV7-9 to TRBJ2-1; TRBD1 matches 9 bases. This CDR3 region has 13 residues. V lost 1 base and J lost 8; bases outside the gene matches: 0. The germline V gene encodes CDR1 SEHNR and CDR2 FQNEAQ (reference sequence).

The genes are TRBV9 and TRBJ2-5; possible D gene TRBD1, 6 bases. This CDR3 comprises 16 residues. Trimming shortened V by 0 bases and J by 1 base, and 13 bases separated the two germline ends. Per germline, CDR1 SGDLS and CDR2 YYNGEE. The CDR3 region is CASSVGYREPQETQYF. The CDR3 DNA follows: TGTGCCAGCAGCGTAGGATACAGGGAGCCCCAAGAGACCCAGTACTTC.

The CDR3 reads CASSRLERAIGAFF. In nucleotides, the CDR3 is TGTGCCAGCAGCCGCCTCGAGCGGGCCATTGGGGCTTTCTTT. The V gene is TRBV7-9, the J gene TRBJ1-1; no clear D. CDR3 size: 14 residues. Germline V gives CDR1 SEHNR, CDR2 FQNEAQ (reference sequence). V lost 5 bases, J lost 11 bases, and 21 bases lay in between.

The rearrangement links TRBV2 to TRBJ1-2; D call uncertain. The CDR3 runs to 12 residues. Germline V lookup: CDR1 SNHLY, CDR2 FYNNEI. V dropped 2 bases and J dropped 5 bases, with 6 bases sitting between them. CDR3 nucleotide sequence: TGTGCCAGCAGTGAAAATAGTTATGGCTACACCTTC. Translated, it gives CASSENSYGYTF. The variable domain in full, completed from reference TRBV2 and TRBJ1-2, reads EPEVTQTPSHQVTQMGQEVILRCVPISNHLYFYWYRQILGQKVEFLVSFYNNEISEKSEIFDDQFSVERPDGSNFTLKIRSTKLEDSAMYFCASSENSYGYTFGSGTRLTVV.

Turning to this clone: Other DNA sequences from this sample encode an identical CDR3 as well. J is TRBJ2-7 and V is TRBV9; 9 bases agree with TRBD2. Germline V gene lookup returns CDR1 SGDLS and CDR2 YYNGEE. The V gene end was trimmed by 2 bases and the J gene end by 1 base; junction bases not matched to a gene: 4. The CDR3 runs 15 residues. DNA of the CDR3: TGTGCCAGCAGCGTGGGCGGGGGGGGATCCTACGAGCAGTACTTC. Translation gives CASSVGGGGSYEQYF.

This clone was detected only once. The V gene is TRBV5-8, the J gene TRBJ1-1; 7 bases are shared with TRBD1. Germline-derived CDR1 and CDR2 are SGHTS and YDEGEE. J gave up 4 bases and V 4 bases, and 7 bases lay outside the gene matches. The CDR3 extends over 14 amino acids. This CDR3 is CASSITGAGTEAFF. For the CDR3, the DNA is TGTGCCAGCAGCATAACAGGGGCGGGCACTGAAGCTTTCTTT.

The V call is TRBV29-1, the J call TRBJ2-2, with TRBD2 matching 7 bases. V shed 1 base, J shed 7 bases, and the junction held 12 bases outside the gene matches. This CDR3 is 16 amino acids long. Germline V CDR1 and CDR2: SQVTM, ANQGSEA. CDR3 sequence: CSVEGVRWGGIGELFF. DNA of the CDR3: TGCAGCGTTGAAGGGGTTAGGTGGGGGGGGATCGGGGAGCTGTTTTTT.

V and J are TRBV6-6 and TRBJ2-7; no clear D gene. The CDR3 has 13 residues. CDR1 and CDR2 (germline): MNHNY, SVGAGI (reference sequence). The V end was cut by 5 bases, the J end by 6 bases, with 14 bases between. The CDR3 loop is CASSPERLGEQYF. The DNA of the CDR3 is TGTGCCAGCAGTCCCGAGAGGTTGGGCGAGCAGTACTTC.

The chain couples TRBV4-3 to TRBJ1-5; no clear D gene. V gave up 4 bases and J gave up 7 bases, with 11 bases separating them. This CDR3 comprises 13 residues. The germline V gene encodes CDR1 LGHNA and CDR2 YSLEER. The CDR3 coding sequence is TGCGCCAGCAGCCCTACGGGTAACCAGCCCCAGCATTTT. This sequence encodes CASSPTGNQPQHF.

The rearrangement uses TRBV5-1 and TRBJ1-1; 8 positions agree with TRBD1. The ends lost 7 bases at V and 6 bases at J; junction bases unmatched: 8. CDR3 length: 13 residues. Per the germline V gene, CDR1 is SGHRS and CDR2 is YFSETQ. As DNA, the CDR3 is TGCGCCAGCTCCGAGCGACAGGGGCCTGAAGCTTTCTTT. Its translation: CASSERQGPEAFF.

The CDR3 DNA is TGTGCCAGCAGCCCAAGGACCACTAGCGGGTACTCCTACGAGCAGTACTTC. Translation: CASSPRTTSGYSYEQYF. The genes are TRBV9 and TRBJ2-7; 9 nucleotides agree with TRBD2. Germline V gene lookup returns CDR1 SGDLS and CDR2 YYNGEE. The CDR3 extends over 17 amino acids. J was trimmed by 0 bases and V by 4 bases; bases with no gene match: 11.

The chain couples TRBV7-2 to TRBJ1-2; 9 bases map to TRBD1. From germline, CDR1 is SGHTA and CDR2 FQGNSA. The CDR3 contains 17 residues. Trimming removed 5 bases from V and 4 bases from J; junction bases left unmatched: 14. The CDR3 protein is CASSPGTGFSLSYGYTF. The CDR3 DNA reads as TGTGCCAGCAGCCCAGGGACAGGGTTTTCCCTTTCCTATGGCTACACCTTC.

The rearrangement uses TRBV7-6 and TRBJ2-7; TRBD2 is a possible D gene (5 bases). Germline V lookup: CDR1 SGHVS, CDR2 FNYEAQ. CDR3 length: 12 residues. With 5 bases removed from V and 3 bases from J, the gap between germline ends came to 8 bases. The CDR3 DNA reads TGTGCCAGCAGCGCCCGGGACTACGAGCAGTACTTC. Its translation: CASSARDYEQYF.

The rearrangement joins TRBV13 to TRBJ2-2; 8 positions match TRBD2. The CDR3 sequence is 14 residues long. The germline CDR1 and CDR2 sequences are PRHDT and FYEKMQ (reference sequence). J was trimmed by 8 bases and V by 4 bases; bases with no gene match: 6. CDR3 protein: CASSSWTSSGELFF. CDR3 sequence (DNA): TGTGCCAGCAGCTCCTGGACTAGCTCGGGGGAGCTGTTTTTT.

This chain joins TRBV4-3 and TRBJ2-7; no firm D call. CDR1 is LGHNA and CDR2 is YSLEER in the germline V gene. Between the trimmed V and J ends, which lost 3 bases and 0 bases, there was a span of 9 bases. CDR3 length equals 14 residues. CDR3 in amino acids: CASSQHSSSYEQYF. The DNA for the CDR3 is TGCGCCAGCAGCCAGCACAGCAGCTCCTACGAGCAGTACTTC.

This chain uses TRBV7-2 with TRBJ2-3; D is undetermined. This CDR3 region has 14 residues. The V and J ends lost 5 bases and 5 bases respectively, with 14 bases between them. CDR1 SGHTA and CDR2 FQGNSA come from the germline V gene. Here the CDR3 reads CASSSLTVKDTQYF. The CDR3 nucleotides are TGTGCCAGCAGCAGTCTCACAGTGAAAGATACGCAGTATTTT.

The gene calls are TRBV7-9 and TRBJ1-2, with 8 bases that match TRBD1. Trimming removed 4 bases from V and 5 bases from J; junction bases left unmatched: 6. The CDR3 is 14 amino acids. Germline assignment: CDR1 SEHNR and CDR2 FQNEAQ (reference sequence). This CDR3 reads CASSSGQEIYGYTF. The CDR3 region has the DNA TGTGCCAGCAGCTCGGGACAGGAGATTTATGGCTACACCTTC.

The chain joins TRBV2 to TRBJ2-2, with D uncertain. Germline lookup yields CDR1 SNHLY and CDR2 FYNNEI. Trimming took off 0 bases at V and 6 bases at J, with 8 bases between the two ends. This CDR3 is 14 amino acids long. CDR3 sequence (DNA): TGTGCCAGCAGTGAAGCACCGGTGGCCGGGGAGCTGTTTTTT. This gives the protein CASSEAPVAGELFF.

The V and J genes are TRBV10-3 and TRBJ2-1; D might be TRBD2 (5 bases). CDR3 length: 12 residues. V lost 5 bases, J lost 7 bases, and 9 bases lay in between. The V gene's germline CDR1 is ENHRY and CDR2 SYGVKD. The CDR3 loop is CAISRTDNEQFF. The CDR3 nucleotides read TGTGCCATCAGTCGGACTGATAATGAGCAGTTCTTC.

This chain joins TRBV10-3 and TRBJ2-3; perhaps TRBD2 as D (6 bases). Trimming shortened V by 4 bases and J by 0 bases, and 14 bases separated the two germline ends. Germline values: CDR1 ENHRY, CDR2 SYGVKD. The CDR3 sequence is 16 residues long. The DNA for the CDR3 is TGTGCCATCAGTGTTCGCGGGAACACTAGCACAGATACGCAGTATTTT. Protein sequence: CAISVRGNTSTDTQYF.

The chain uses TRBV6-1 and TRBJ2-3; possible D gene TRBD2, 5 bases. The CDR3 covers 19 residues. Trimming removed 3 bases from V and 1 base from J, with 23 bases in between. Germline loops: CDR1 MNHNS, CDR2 SASEGT. CDR3 in DNA: TGTGCCAGCAGTGAGAGGGAAAAACTAGTGGTCTTTGGCACAGATACGCAGTATTTT. Amino acids: CASSEREKLVVFGTDTQYF.

The chain joins TRBV19 to TRBJ1-1, with D possibly matching TRBD1 (5 bases). CDR1 and CDR2 from the germline V gene are LNHDA and SQIVND (reference sequence). The CDR3 has 13 residues. V dropped 4 bases and J dropped 1 base, with 7 bases sitting between them. As DNA, the CDR3 is TGTGCCAGTAGTACTAGGGGGAACACTGAAGCTTTCTTT. The encoded protein is CASSTRGNTEAFF.

The V gene is TRBV6-1, the J gene TRBJ1-1, with unresolved D. Germline-derived CDR1 and CDR2 are MNHNS and SASEGT. Trimming removed 0 bases at V and 4 bases at J, with 6 bases between. The CDR3 has 13 residues. CDR3 loop: CASSEARGTEAFF. For the CDR3, the DNA is TGTGCCAGCAGTGAAGCTCGGGGCACTGAAGCTTTCTTT.

The chain employs TRBV27 and TRBJ2-1; D is undetermined. Germline values: CDR1 MNHEY, CDR2 SMNVEV (reference sequence). CDR3 length equals 14 residues. The V and J ends lost 2 bases and 4 bases respectively, with 9 bases between them. The CDR3 DNA is TGTGCCAGCAGTTTAACGACTGGATACAATGAGCAGTTCTTC. Translated, it gives CASSLTTGYNEQFF.

A word on this clone: Distinct nucleotide sequences in the sample also encode this CDR3. J is TRBJ2-5 and V is TRBV5-6; TRBD2 is a possible D gene (6 bases). This CDR3 spans 13 amino acids. V lost 2 bases to trimming and J lost 4 bases, with 9 bases between them. Germline CDR1 is SGHDT and CDR2 is YYEEEE. This CDR3 reads CASSLVRGETQYF. DNA for the CDR3: TGTGCCAGCAGCTTAGTGCGGGGAGAGACCCAGTACTTC.

The V and J genes are TRBV2 and TRBJ2-7; 9 bases are shared with TRBD2. Germline trimming cut 7 bases from V and 3 bases from J; bases unmatched to any gene: 4. Germline V gives CDR1 SNHLY, CDR2 FYNNEI. The CDR3 covers 13 residues. CDR3 amino acids: CASIGTSYYEQYF. In DNA form, the CDR3 reads TGTGCCAGCATCGGGACTAGCTACTACGAGCAGTACTTC.